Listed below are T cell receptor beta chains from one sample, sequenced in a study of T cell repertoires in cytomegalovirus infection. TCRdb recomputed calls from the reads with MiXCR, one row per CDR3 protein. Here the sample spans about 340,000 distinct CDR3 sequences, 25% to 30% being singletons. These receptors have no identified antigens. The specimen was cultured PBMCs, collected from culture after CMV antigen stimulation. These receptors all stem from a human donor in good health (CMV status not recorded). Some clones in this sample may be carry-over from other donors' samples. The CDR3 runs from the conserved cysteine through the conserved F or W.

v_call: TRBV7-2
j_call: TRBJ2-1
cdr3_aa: CASSLRPSYNEQFF

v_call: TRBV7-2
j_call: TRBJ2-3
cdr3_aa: CASTWGGKDTQYF

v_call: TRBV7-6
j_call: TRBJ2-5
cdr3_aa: CASSNGRRETQYF

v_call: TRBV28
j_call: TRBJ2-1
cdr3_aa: CASSPIRGSSYNEQFF

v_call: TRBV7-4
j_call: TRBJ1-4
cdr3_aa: CASSFQGFRASTNEKLFF

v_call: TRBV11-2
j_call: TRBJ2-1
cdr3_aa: CASSFMGNEQFF

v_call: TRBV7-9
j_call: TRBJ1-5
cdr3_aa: CASSLAQGGNQPQHF

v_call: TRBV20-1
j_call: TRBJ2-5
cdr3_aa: CSAEDRGIGETQYF

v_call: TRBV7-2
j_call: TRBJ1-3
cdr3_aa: CASSFLGGSGNTIYF

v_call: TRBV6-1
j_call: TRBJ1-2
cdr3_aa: CASHPGQGWNYGYTF

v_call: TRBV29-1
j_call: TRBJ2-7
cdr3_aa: CSVRDWSYEQYF

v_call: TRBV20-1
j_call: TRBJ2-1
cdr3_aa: CSAERTEPTYNEQFF

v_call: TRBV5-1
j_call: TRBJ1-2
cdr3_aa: CASSIDTGSSYGYTF

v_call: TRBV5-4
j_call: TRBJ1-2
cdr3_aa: CASSLAGTGGGYTF

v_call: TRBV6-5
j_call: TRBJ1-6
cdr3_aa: CASRPLDRENSPLHF

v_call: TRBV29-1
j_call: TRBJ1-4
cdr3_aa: CSVEVLRGKLFF

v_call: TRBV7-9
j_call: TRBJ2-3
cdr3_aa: CASSLFGGQTDTQYF

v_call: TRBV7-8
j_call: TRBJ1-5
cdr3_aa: CASSSRDRGFQPQHF

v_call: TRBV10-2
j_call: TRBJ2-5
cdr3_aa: CASSATTSGGGIVGWTQYF